The 13 T cell receptor beta chains below were found in one sample sequenced in a study of cytomegalovirus exposure and HLA in healthy donors. Only in-frame clones appear in the TCRdb table, and some are missing; sequencing was by immunoSEQ multiplex PCR. This sample carries under 200,000 clones, approximately 89% of them seen once, and the ten largest clones take under 13%. Sample: PBMCs. These TCRs come from a woman aged 18-29 years in good health and CMV-seropositive.

The rearrangement links TRBV18 to TRBJ2-1, with 13 bases fitting TRBD2. CDR1 is KGHSH and CDR2 is LQKENI in the germline V gene. Unmatched junction bases numbered 5, after V lost 5 bases and J lost 4 bases. The CDR3 covers 16 residues. CDR3 in DNA: TGTGCCAGCTCAGACCCGGGACTAGCGGGATACAATGAGCAGTTCTTC. Residues: CASSDPGLAGYNEQFF.

This clone was seen just once. This chain joins TRBV29-1 and TRBJ2-3; 7 bases are shared with TRBD1. V was pared by 4 bases and J by 0 bases, with 10 bases of the junction left unmatched. Germline V CDR1 and CDR2: SQVTM, ANQGSEA. This CDR3 spans 16 amino acids. The CDR3 sequence is CSVVLFEGASTDTQYF. The CDR3 nucleotides read TGCAGCGTTGTCTTGTTCGAGGGGGCCAGCACAGATACGCAGTATTTT.

To note about this clone: Other DNA sequences of this sample code for an identical CDR3. The chain carries TRBV5-1 and TRBJ1-3; the D is unclear. This CDR3 contains 14 residues. The V gene's germline CDR1 is SGHRS and CDR2 YFSETQ. Deletions cut 0 bases from V and 0 bases from J, with 4 bases between. The CDR3 loop is CASSLGSSGNTIYF. CDR3 DNA: TGCGCCAGCAGCTTGGGCAGCTCTGGAAACACCATATATTTT.

The genes are TRBV30 and TRBJ2-3, with a tentative D call TRBD1 (6 bases). Trimming took 7 bases from V and 0 from J, leaving 11 bases between them. Germline V lookup: CDR1 GTSNPN, CDR2 SVGIG (reference sequence). This CDR3 region has 13 residues. The DNA of the CDR3 is TGTGCCTCGGACAGATCTAGCACAGATACGCAGTATTTT. Its translation is CASDRSSTDTQYF. Filled out from reference TRBV30 and TRBJ2-3, the complete variable domain reads SQTIHQWPATLVQPVGSPLSLECTVEGTSNPNLYWYRQAAGRGLQLLFYSVGIGQISSEVPQNLSASRPQDRQFILSSKKLLLSDSGFYLCASDRSSTDTQYFGPGTRLTVL.

V and J are TRBV6-5 and TRBJ1-1; maybe TRBD1 (5 bases). The CDR3 runs to 13 residues. The germline CDR1 and CDR2 sequences are MNHEY and SVGAGI. V was shortened by 6 bases and J by 1 base, with 9 bases between the two germline ends. In nucleotides, the CDR3 is TGTGCCAGCAGAGACAGTAGGAACACTGAAGCTTTCTTT. It translates to CASRDSRNTEAFF.

The rearrangement links TRBV27 to TRBJ2-7; TRBD2 matches 10 bases. CDR1 MNHEY and CDR2 SMNVEV come from the germline V gene (reference sequence). The CDR3 length is 20 residues. V was clipped by 2 bases and J by 4 bases; unmatched bases: 20. DNA of the CDR3: TGTGCCAGCAGTTTAGAACGCTCGTACAAAGCGGGAGGGCCGTCTTACGAGCAGTACTTC. Protein: CASSLERSYKAGGPSYEQYF.

V and J are TRBV5-1 and TRBJ1-1; no clear D. CDR3 size: 13 residues. CDR1 is SGHRS, CDR2 YFSETQ, per germline. V shed 4 bases and J shed 2 bases, with 9 bases lying between them. The CDR3 DNA sequence: TGCGCCAGCAGCCCTAACGTAAACACTGAAGCTTTCTTT. This gives the protein CASSPNVNTEAFF.

The rearrangement joins TRBV12-5 to TRBJ1-1; 7 bases line up with TRBD1. V trimming: 3 bases; J trimming: 1 base; junction bases outside the gene matches: 5. CDR3 length: 15 amino acids. From germline, CDR1 is LGHNT and CDR2 FRNRAP. CDR3 residues: CASGLLTGTNTEAFF. DNA of the CDR3: TGTGCTAGTGGTTTATTGACAGGGACGAACACTGAAGCTTTCTTT. Full variable domain (remainder filled in from reference TRBV12-5 and TRBJ1-1): DARVTQTPRHKVTEMGQEVTMRCQPILGHNTVFWYRQTMMQGLELLAYFRNRAPLDDSGMPKDRFSAEMPDATLATLKIQPSEPRDSAVYFCASGLLTGTNTEAFFGQGTRLTVV.

CDR3: CASSGQGYGYTF. CDR3 nucleotides: TGCGCCAGCAGTGGGCAGGGGTATGGCTACACCTTC. This sequence joins TRBV10-2 and TRBJ1-2; the D gene is possibly TRBD1 (6 bases). Trimming shortened V by 4 bases and J by 5 bases, and 8 bases separated the two germline ends. The CDR3 has 12 residues. The germline V gene encodes CDR1 WSHSY and CDR2 SAAADI.

The gene calls are TRBV9 and TRBJ1-3, with unresolved D. Trimming took 0 bases from V and 6 from J, leaving 13 bases between them. The CDR3 spans 15 residues. Per the germline V gene, CDR1 is SGDLS and CDR2 is YYNGEE. CDR3 nucleotides: TGTGCCAGCAGCGTAGAAAACGCCCCTATAAACACCATATATTTT. Protein: CASSVENAPINTIYF. The full variable domain, in which reference TRBV9 and TRBJ1-3 provide the parts outside the CDR3, is DSGVTQTPKHLITATGQRVTLRCSPRSGDLSVYWYQQSLDQGLQFLIQYYNGEERAKGNILERFSAQQFPDLHSELNLSSLELGDSALYFCASSVENAPINTIYFGEGSWLTVV.

This sequence joins TRBV5-4 and TRBJ1-1; 8 nucleotides match TRBD1. Looked up from germline, CDR1 is SGHNT and CDR2 is YYREEE (reference sequence). Trimming took 4 bases from V and 3 from J; bases not matched to a gene: 2. CDR3 size: 13 residues. The chain's CDR3 is CASSADRDTEAFF. Here the CDR3 DNA reads TGTGCCAGCAGCGCGGACAGGGACACTGAAGCTTTCTTT.

The chain uses TRBV30 and TRBJ2-1; TRBD2 agrees at 7 bases. Trimming removed 2 bases from V and 5 bases from J; junction bases left unmatched: 18. The CDR3 loop spans 18 amino acids. Looked up from germline, CDR1 is GTSNPN and CDR2 is SVGIG (reference sequence). The DNA of the CDR3 is TGTGCCTGGAGTCCACGACTAGCAACGTATCTTAAAAACAATGAGCAGTTCTTC. This codes for CAWSPRLATYLKNNEQFF.

The chain is built from TRBV19 and TRBJ2-1, with D unresolved. Germline assignment: CDR1 LNHDA and CDR2 SQIVND (reference sequence). V lost 0 bases to trimming and J lost 9 bases, with 12 bases between them. This CDR3 has 14 amino acids. In DNA, the CDR3 is TGTGCCAGTAGTATAGATCTGGCCTCAGGTGAGCAGTTCTTC. It yields the protein CASSIDLASGEQFF.